This passage covers 30 T cell receptor beta chains from one sample sequenced in a study of blood T cell repertoires in COVID-19. Measured with immunoSEQ multiplex PCR; TCRdb has only the in-frame clones, and not every one. The table shows around 150,000 clones, with approximately 80% occurring only once. Sequencing input: peripheral blood. The receptor set was obtained from a woman aged 50 to 60 with acute or convalescent COVID-19.

The V gene is TRBV6-2 or TRBV6-3, the J gene TRBJ2-3, with TRBD2 matching over 11 bases. Germline CDR1 is MNHEY and CDR2 is SVGEGT. V shed 4 bases and J 7 bases; nucleotides not matched to a gene: 4. CDR3 size: 14 residues. The CDR3 DNA reads TGTGCCAGCAGTTTTCTAGCGGGGGGAAATACGCAGTATTTT. Amino acids: CASSFLAGGNTQYF.

The chain links TRBV19 to TRBJ2-6; D is possibly TRBD2 (7 bases). From germline, CDR1 is LNHDA and CDR2 SQIVND (reference sequence). Between the trimmed V and J ends, which lost 3 bases and 0 bases, there was a span of 15 bases. This CDR3 region has 18 residues. The CDR3 here is CASSIRKGEGSGANVLTF. In DNA, the CDR3 is TGTGCCAGTAGTATCAGGAAGGGGGAGGGCTCTGGGGCCAACGTCCTGACTTTC. Drawing the rest from reference TRBV19 and TRBJ2-6, the complete variable domain is DGGITQSPKYLFRKEGQNVTLSCEQNLNHDAMYWYRQDPGQGLRLIYYSQIVNDFQKGDIAEGYSVSREKKESFPLTVTSAQKNPTAFYLCASSIRKGEGSGANVLTFGAGSRLTVL.

The chain has TRBV9 and TRBJ1-6, with D unclear. Germline V gives CDR1 SGDLS, CDR2 YYNGEE. There are 16 residues in the CDR3. The V end lost 4 bases, the J end lost 10 bases, and 21 bases lay between the germline ends. In DNA, the CDR3 is TGTGCCAGCAGCCCCCGCGGGAGGGAACTAGACTCACCCCTCCACTTT. Translation: CASSPRGRELDSPLHF.

A few counts support this clone. The chain has TRBV20-1 and TRBJ1-1; 10 bases align to TRBD1. After removal of 7 bases from V and 7 bases from J, the junction contained 3 bases not matched to a gene. Germline V CDR1 and CDR2: DFQATT, SNEGSKA (reference sequence). The CDR3 runs 11 residues. Here the CDR3 DNA reads TGCAGTGGGGACAGGGGAGGTGAAGCTTTCTTT. Translated, it gives CSGDRGGEAFF.

The chain is built from TRBV7-3 and TRBJ1-5, with D possibly matching TRBD1 (6 bases). The germline CDR1 and CDR2 sequences are SGHTA and FQGTGA. The CDR3 extends over 14 amino acids. V lost 7 bases and J lost 3, with 13 bases in between. CDR3 coding DNA: TGTGCCAGCAACAGGGTCTTCCTCAATCAGCCCCAGCATTTT. Protein sequence: CASNRVFLNQPQHF.

In this sample, this clone turned up a few times. The rearrangement joins TRBV7-6 to TRBJ2-1; TRBD1 matches 7 bases. V shed 5 bases and J 3 bases; nucleotides not matched to a gene: 7. Germline CDR1 and CDR2: SGHVS and FNYEAQ. The CDR3 sequence is 15 residues long. Written as DNA, the CDR3 is TGTGCCAGCAGCAAACAGACAGGGAACTACAATGAGCAGTTCTTC. Residues: CASSKQTGNYNEQFF. Based on the CDR3 plus reference TRBV7-6 and TRBJ2-1, the full variable domain is GAGVSQSPRYKVTKRGQDVALRCDPISGHVSLYWYRQALGQGPEFLTYFNYEAQQDKSGLPNDRFSAERPEGSISTLTIQRTEQRDSAMYRCASSKQTGNYNEQFFGPGTRLTVL.

V and J are TRBV5-6 and TRBJ2-3, with 11 bases lining up with TRBD2. Germline V gene lookup returns CDR1 SGHDT and CDR2 YYEEEE. V lost 4 bases and J lost 0; bases outside the gene matches: 4. CDR3 size: 16 residues. The CDR3 nucleotides read TGTGCCAGCAGCCTGACTAGCGGGGTTAGCACAGATACGCAGTATTTT. Translating gives CASSLTSGVSTDTQYF.

Of note for this clone: A read error may produce the germline difference seen at one junction end. The chain couples TRBV27 to TRBJ1-4; the match to TRBD1 covers 10 bases. Germline V gives CDR1 MNHEY, CDR2 SMNVEV (reference sequence). The CDR3 has 17 amino acids. The chain's CDR3 is CATSKTGGFATNEKLFF. The CDR3 DNA reads TGTGCCACCAGTAAGACAGGGGGCTTCGCAACTAATGAAAAACTGTTTTTT.

V gene TRBV6-5 combines with J gene TRBJ1-5; tentatively, D is TRBD1 (5 bases). This CDR3 region has 13 residues. Trimming stripped 7 bases from V and 4 bases from J, with 11 bases between. Germline V lookup: CDR1 MNHEY, CDR2 SVGAGI. CDR3 loop: CASNVGRNQPQHF. The CDR3 DNA sequence: TGTGCCAGCAATGTGGGGCGAAATCAGCCCCAGCATTTT.

This chain links TRBV14 with TRBJ2-3; TRBD2 matches 9 bases. From germline, CDR1 is SGHDN and CDR2 FVKESK. V shed 0 bases, J shed 4 bases, and the junction held 11 bases outside the gene matches. CDR3 length equals 18 residues. The CDR3 here is CASSQEEGTSYIADTQYF. The CDR3 region has the DNA TGTGCCAGCAGCCAAGAGGAGGGGACTAGCTATATCGCAGATACGCAGTATTTT.

This chain joins TRBV28 and TRBJ1-5; the match to TRBD1 covers 8 bases. Germline CDR1 is MDHEN and CDR2 is SYDVKM. This CDR3 is built from 14 residues. The V and J ends lost 5 bases and 11 bases, in that order; junction bases with no gene match: 11. In DNA form, the CDR3 reads TGTGCCAGCAGTCTCACCCCGGGACAGGCAACCCAGCATTTT. It is translated as CASSLTPGQATQHF.

V gene TRBV11-2 combines with J gene TRBJ2-1; maybe TRBD2 (5 bases). Trimming cost V 3 bases and J 9 bases, with 15 bases left between them. The CDR3 runs 14 residues. Germline V lookup: CDR1 SGHAT, CDR2 FQNNGV. Here the CDR3 DNA reads TGTGCCAGCAGCTTGGCGCTAGCTGGGAGTGAGCAGTTCTTC. Amino acid sequence: CASSLALAGSEQFF.

The rearrangement links TRBV3-1 (or the pseudogene TRBV3-2) to TRBJ1-5; no clear D gene. The CDR3 runs to 15 residues. With 0 bases removed from V and 2 bases from J, the gap between germline ends came to 8 bases. Germline CDR1 LGHDT, CDR2 YNNKEL (reference sequence). The CDR3 sequence: CASSQDAGGNQPQHF. CDR3 sequence (DNA): TGTGCCAGCAGCCAAGATGCCGGAGGCAATCAGCCCCAGCATTTT.

This clone was observed a handful of times. The J gene is TRBJ2-7, the V gene TRBV2; 9 bases are shared with TRBD1. CDR1 and CDR2 (germline): SNHLY, FYNNEI. The CDR3 spans 13 residues. J was trimmed by 5 bases and V by 7 bases; bases with no gene match: 6. The CDR3 DNA follows: TGTGCCAGCACTCTGGACAGGGGCGACGAGCAGTACTTC. Translating gives CASTLDRGDEQYF.

This clone appeared a single time. CDR3 nucleotide sequence: TGTGCCAGCTCACCATCGGGAGCGTCTGACAGCAATGAGCAGTTCTTC. Translated: CASSPSGASDSNEQFF. V usage is TRBV18 and J usage is TRBJ2-1, with a weak D call TRBD2 (6 bases). Deletions cut 2 bases from V and 6 bases from J, with 17 bases between. Germline V gene data show CDR1 as KGHSH and CDR2 as LQKENI. This CDR3 is built from 16 residues.

The chain uses TRBV6-2 or TRBV6-3 and TRBJ1-5, with 9 positions matching TRBD1. Germline assignment: CDR1 MNHEY and CDR2 SVGEGT. Trimming took 5 bases from V and 2 from J; bases not matched to a gene: 16. The CDR3 has 19 amino acids. CDR3 DNA: TGTGCCAGCAGTAATCCCGGGACAGGGAAAACAACGGGCAATCAGCCCCAGCATTTT. Translated, it gives CASSNPGTGKTTGNQPQHF.

V is TRBV2 and J is TRBJ1-4; D is uncertain. Germline V CDR1 and CDR2: SNHLY, FYNNEI. This CDR3 has 12 amino acids. The V end was cut by 6 bases, the J end by 4 bases, with 6 bases between. CDR3 nucleotides: TGTGCCAGCAGCGGGATTAATGAAAAACTGTTTTTT. As protein: CASSGINEKLFF.

There are a few counts of this clone. The chain couples TRBV7-7 to TRBJ2-2, with 8 bases that match TRBD1. Germline values: CDR1 SSHAT, CDR2 FNYEAQ (reference sequence). After removal of 2 bases from V and 4 bases from J, the junction contained 9 bases not matched to a gene. The CDR3 contains 17 residues. CDR3 sequence reads: CASSLLPGGRFTGELFF. The CDR3 bases are TGTGCCAGCAGCTTATTGCCAGGGGGCAGGTTCACCGGGGAGCTGTTTTTT.

The J gene is TRBJ2-7, the V gene TRBV27; the D is unclear. V gave up 7 bases and J gave up 3 bases, with 7 bases separating them. Germline V gives CDR1 MNHEY, CDR2 SMNVEV (reference sequence). This CDR3 spans 11 amino acids. This CDR3 reads CASTQNYEQYF. The CDR3 DNA reads as TGTGCCAGCACCCAAAACTACGAGCAGTACTTC.

The chain combines TRBV7-2 with TRBJ1-5; 12 bases line up with TRBD1. With V trimmed by 3 bases and J by 7 bases, 4 bases remained unmatched. CDR3 length equals 15 residues. Looked up from germline, CDR1 is SGHTA and CDR2 is FQGNSA. The CDR3 DNA follows: TGTGCCAGCAGCTTGGGACAGGGGGCGAGGCAGCCCCAGCATTTT. This sequence encodes CASSLGQGARQPQHF.

This chain links TRBV5-1 with TRBJ1-1; 8 bases agree with TRBD1. The junction had 6 bases not matched to a gene; V was cut back by 5 bases and J by 3 bases. The length of the CDR3 is 14 residues. The germline gives CDR1 SGHRS, CDR2 YFSETQ. CDR3 residues: CASREQGEDTEAFF. DNA for the CDR3: TGCGCCAGCAGAGAACAGGGGGAGGACACTGAAGCTTTCTTT.

The chain is built from TRBV18 and TRBJ1-1, with 11 nucleotides matching TRBD1. The V gene's germline CDR1 is KGHSH and CDR2 LQKENI. The CDR3 sequence is 14 residues long. V was clipped by 6 bases and J by 5 bases; unmatched bases: 5. The CDR3 region is CASSRGQGATEAFF. CDR3 DNA: TGTGCCAGCTCCCGAGGACAGGGGGCTACTGAAGCTTTCTTT.

J is TRBJ1-5 and V is TRBV6-2 or TRBV6-3; no definite D call. V lost 2 bases and J 2 bases, leaving 7 bases between the germline ends. This CDR3 has 14 residues. Looked up from germline, CDR1 is MNHEY and CDR2 is SVGEGT. CDR3 bases: TGTGCCAGCAGTTACGTGGCGGGCAATCAGCCCCAGCATTTT. Amino acids: CASSYVAGNQPQHF.

The chain links TRBV19 to TRBJ2-1; weak D call: TRBD1 (6 bases). The V end was cut by 0 bases, the J end by 8 bases, with 17 bases between. There are 16 residues in the CDR3. The V gene's germline CDR1 is LNHDA and CDR2 SQIVND (reference sequence). The CDR3 sequence is CASSIDLLDSRDEQFF. The CDR3 DNA reads TGTGCCAGTAGTATAGACCTCTTGGACAGTAGAGATGAGCAGTTCTTC.

This chain uses TRBV5-4 with TRBJ2-1; TRBD2 agrees at 10 bases. Germline V CDR1 and CDR2: SGHNT, YYREEE (reference sequence). With 5 bases clipped from V and 5 bases from J, the junction kept 4 bases outside the gene matches. The CDR3 has 14 amino acids. In DNA, the CDR3 is TGTGCCAGCAGAGTAGCGGGGGGCGACAATGAGCAGTTCTTC. Its protein product is CASRVAGGDNEQFF.

The CDR3 loop reads CASSFRTSANNEQFF. CDR3 nucleotides: TGTGCCAGTAGTTTCCGGACTAGCGCCAACAATGAGCAGTTCTTC. V and J are TRBV19 and TRBJ2-1; 9 bases agree with TRBD2. The germline V gene encodes CDR1 LNHDA and CDR2 SQIVND (reference sequence). The V segment lost 5 bases and the J segment 5 bases; nucleotides outside the gene matches: 7. This CDR3 spans 15 amino acids. The whole variable domain, remainder taken from reference TRBV19 and TRBJ2-1, is DGGITQSPKYLFRKEGQNVTLSCEQNLNHDAMYWYRQDPGQGLRLIYYSQIVNDFQKGDIAEGYSVSREKKESFPLTVTSAQKNPTAFYLCASSFRTSANNEQFFGPGTRLTVL.

This chain uses TRBV4-2 with TRBJ2-1; a weak D match, TRBD1 (6 bases). Germline loops: CDR1 LGHNA, CDR2 YNFKEQ. V shed 0 bases and J shed 4 bases, with 13 bases lying between them. The CDR3 sequence is 16 residues long. The CDR3 nucleotides are TGTGCCAGCAGCCAAGAGGCGCAGGGGCCATACAATGAGCAGTTCTTC. This gives the protein CASSQEAQGPYNEQFF.

This chain links TRBV10-3 with TRBJ1-5; D is possibly TRBD1 (5 bases). Germline V lookup: CDR1 ENHRY, CDR2 SYGVKD. V lost 1 base and J 3 bases, leaving 13 bases between the germline ends. CDR3 size: 16 residues. The DNA for the CDR3 is TGTGCCATCAGTGAGTATGGGGCGAAGGCCAATCAGCCCCAGCATTTT. This gives the protein CAISEYGAKANQPQHF.

This chain joins TRBV5-5 and TRBJ1-1; D gene ambiguous. Deletions cut 2 bases from V and 8 bases from J, with 13 bases between. The CDR3 runs 13 residues. Germline V lookup: CDR1 SGHKS, CDR2 YYEKEE (reference sequence). CDR3 residues: CASSFEGMGEAFF. CDR3 coding DNA: TGTGCCAGCAGCTTCGAGGGAATGGGGGAAGCTTTCTTT.

This chain links TRBV27 with TRBJ1-2, with a possible D match to TRBD1 (6 bases). Trimming stripped 2 bases from V and 4 bases from J, with 11 bases between. CDR1 and CDR2 (germline): MNHEY, SMNVEV (reference sequence). The CDR3 is 14 amino acids. CDR3 in DNA: TGTGCCAGCAGTTTAGGGGGGGCGGGCTATGGCTACACCTTC. This gives the protein CASSLGGAGYGYTF.